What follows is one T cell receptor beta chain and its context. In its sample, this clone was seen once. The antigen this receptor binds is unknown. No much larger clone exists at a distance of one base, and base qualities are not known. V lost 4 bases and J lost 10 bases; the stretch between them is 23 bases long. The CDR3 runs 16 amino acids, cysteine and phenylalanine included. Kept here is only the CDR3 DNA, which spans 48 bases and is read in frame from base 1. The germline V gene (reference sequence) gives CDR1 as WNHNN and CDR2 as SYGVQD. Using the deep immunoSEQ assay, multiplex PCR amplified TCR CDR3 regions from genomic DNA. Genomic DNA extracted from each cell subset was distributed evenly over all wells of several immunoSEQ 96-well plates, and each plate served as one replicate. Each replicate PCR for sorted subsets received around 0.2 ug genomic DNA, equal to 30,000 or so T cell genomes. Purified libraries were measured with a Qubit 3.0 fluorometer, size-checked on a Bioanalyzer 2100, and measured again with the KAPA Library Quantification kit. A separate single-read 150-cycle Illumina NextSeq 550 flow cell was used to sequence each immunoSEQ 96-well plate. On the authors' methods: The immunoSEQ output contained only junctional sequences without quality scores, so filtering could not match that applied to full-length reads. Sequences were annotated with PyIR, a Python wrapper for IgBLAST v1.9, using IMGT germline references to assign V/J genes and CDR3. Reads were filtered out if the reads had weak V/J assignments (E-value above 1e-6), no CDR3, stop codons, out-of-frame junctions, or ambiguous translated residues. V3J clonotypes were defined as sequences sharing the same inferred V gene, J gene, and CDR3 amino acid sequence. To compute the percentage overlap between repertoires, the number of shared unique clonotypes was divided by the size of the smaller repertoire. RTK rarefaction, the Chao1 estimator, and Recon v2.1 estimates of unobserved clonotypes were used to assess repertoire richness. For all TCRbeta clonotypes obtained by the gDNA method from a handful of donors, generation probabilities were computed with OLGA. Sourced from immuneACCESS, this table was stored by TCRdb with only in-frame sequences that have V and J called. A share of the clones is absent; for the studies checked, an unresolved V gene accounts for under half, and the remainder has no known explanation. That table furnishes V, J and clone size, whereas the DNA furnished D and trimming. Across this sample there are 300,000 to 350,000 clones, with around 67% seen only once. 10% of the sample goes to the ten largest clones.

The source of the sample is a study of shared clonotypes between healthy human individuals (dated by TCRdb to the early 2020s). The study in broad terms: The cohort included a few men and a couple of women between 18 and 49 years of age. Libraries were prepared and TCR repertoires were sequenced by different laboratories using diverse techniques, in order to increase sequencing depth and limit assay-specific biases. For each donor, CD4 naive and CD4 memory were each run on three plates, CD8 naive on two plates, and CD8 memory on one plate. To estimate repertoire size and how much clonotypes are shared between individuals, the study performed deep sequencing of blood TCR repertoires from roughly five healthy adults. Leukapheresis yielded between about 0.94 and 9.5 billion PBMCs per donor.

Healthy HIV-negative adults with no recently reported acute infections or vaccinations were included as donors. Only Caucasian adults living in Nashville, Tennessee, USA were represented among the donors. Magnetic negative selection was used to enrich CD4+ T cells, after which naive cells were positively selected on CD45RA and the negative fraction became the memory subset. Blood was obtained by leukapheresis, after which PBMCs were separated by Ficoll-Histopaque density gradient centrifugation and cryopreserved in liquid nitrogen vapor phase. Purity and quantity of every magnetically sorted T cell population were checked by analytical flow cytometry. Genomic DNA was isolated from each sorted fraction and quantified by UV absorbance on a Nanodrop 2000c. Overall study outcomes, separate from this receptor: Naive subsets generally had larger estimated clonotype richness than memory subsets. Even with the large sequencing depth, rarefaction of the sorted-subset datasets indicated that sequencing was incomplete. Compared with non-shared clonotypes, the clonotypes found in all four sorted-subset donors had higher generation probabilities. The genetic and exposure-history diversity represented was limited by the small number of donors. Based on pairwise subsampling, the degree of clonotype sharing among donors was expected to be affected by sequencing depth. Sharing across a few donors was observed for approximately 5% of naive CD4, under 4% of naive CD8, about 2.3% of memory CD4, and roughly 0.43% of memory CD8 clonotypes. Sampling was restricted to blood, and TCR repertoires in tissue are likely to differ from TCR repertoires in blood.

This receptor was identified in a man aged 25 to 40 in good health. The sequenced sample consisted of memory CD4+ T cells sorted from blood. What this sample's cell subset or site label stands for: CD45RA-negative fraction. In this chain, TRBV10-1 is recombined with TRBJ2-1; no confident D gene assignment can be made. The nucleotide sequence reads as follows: TGCGCCAGCAGTGGGAGAGCCCAATCCACCAAAAGAGAGCAGTTCTTC. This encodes CASSGRAQSTKREQFF.